This T cell receptor (beta chain) comes out of a study of post-analysis software for immune sequencing data. Whole-study results and caveats: Several TRBV segments were more frequent in patients than controls; TRBV5-6, TRBV5-1 and TRBV20-1 belonged to this group. Significantly decreased normalized Chao1 diversity was recorded for multiple sclerosis patients relative to controls.

Germline CDR1 is SGHTA and CDR2 is FQGNSA. This CDR3 region has 12 residues. V was shortened by 2 bases and J by 7 bases, with 3 bases between the two germline ends. A word on this clonotype: What it binds is not known.

Unique molecular identifiers had been added to the TCR beta cDNA libraries. TCRdb reprocessed the PCR reads with MiXCR, giving one entry per CDR3 protein. The sample has about 430,000 distinct CDR3 sequences, 39% seen once. The sequencing input was blood. This receptor was obtained from a girl aged 2 to 9 with multiple sclerosis. The chain employs TRBV7-2 and TRBJ2-6, with D unclear. The CDR3 is CASSLRANVLTF. The CDR3 DNA sequence: TGTGCCAGCAGCTTACGAGCCAACGTCCTGACTTTC. Full variable domain (remainder filled in from reference TRBV7-2 and TRBJ2-6): GAGVSQSPSNKVTEKGKDVELRCDPISGHTALYWYRQSLGQGLEFLIYFQGNSAPDKSGLPSDRFSAERTGGSVSTLTIQRTQQEDSAVYLCASSLRANVLTFGAGSRLTVL.